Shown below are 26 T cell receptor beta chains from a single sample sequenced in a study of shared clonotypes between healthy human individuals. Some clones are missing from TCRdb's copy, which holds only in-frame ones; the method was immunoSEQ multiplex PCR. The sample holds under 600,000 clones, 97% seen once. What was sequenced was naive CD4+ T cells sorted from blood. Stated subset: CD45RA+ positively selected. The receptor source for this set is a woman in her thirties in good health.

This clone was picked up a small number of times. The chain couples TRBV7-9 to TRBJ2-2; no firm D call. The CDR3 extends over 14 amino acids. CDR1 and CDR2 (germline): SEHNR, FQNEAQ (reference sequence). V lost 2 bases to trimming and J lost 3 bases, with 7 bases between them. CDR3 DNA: TGTGCCAGCAGCTTAAGATCCGACACCGGGGAGCTGTTTTTT. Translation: CASSLRSDTGELFF.

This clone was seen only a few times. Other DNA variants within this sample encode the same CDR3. The DNA of the CDR3 is TGCAGTGCTAGAGCCTACTACGAGCAGTACTTC. This translates into CSARAYYEQYF. V gene TRBV20-1 combines with J gene TRBJ2-7; D uncertain. Between the trimmed V and J ends, which lost 1 base and 3 bases, there was a span of 4 bases. The germline V gene encodes CDR1 DFQATT and CDR2 SNEGSKA (reference sequence). The length of the CDR3 is 11 residues.

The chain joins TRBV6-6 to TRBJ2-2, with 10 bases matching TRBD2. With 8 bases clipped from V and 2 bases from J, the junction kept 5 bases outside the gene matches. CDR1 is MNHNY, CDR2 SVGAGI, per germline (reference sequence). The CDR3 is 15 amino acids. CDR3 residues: CASGTSDINTGELFF. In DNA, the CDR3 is TGTGCCAGCGGGACTAGCGACATTAACACCGGGGAGCTGTTTTTT.

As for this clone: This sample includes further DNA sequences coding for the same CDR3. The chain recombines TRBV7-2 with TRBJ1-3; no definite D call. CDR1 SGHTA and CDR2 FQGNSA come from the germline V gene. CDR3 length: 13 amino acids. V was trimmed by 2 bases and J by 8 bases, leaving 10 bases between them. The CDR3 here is CASSLFSADTIYF. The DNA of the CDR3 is TGTGCCAGCAGCTTATTCTCAGCGGACACCATATATTTT. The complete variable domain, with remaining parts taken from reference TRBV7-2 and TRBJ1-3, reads GAGVSQSPSNKVTEKGKDVELRCDPISGHTALYWYRQSLGQGLEFLIYFQGNSAPDKSGLPSDRFSAERTGGSVSTLTIQRTQQEDSAVYLCASSLFSADTIYFGEGSWLTVV.

The CDR3 loop reads CASSLFGDETQYF. Here the CDR3 DNA reads TGTGCCAGCAGCTTATTTGGGGATGAGACCCAGTACTTC. The gene calls are TRBV11-3 and TRBJ2-5; D not certain. Trimming took off 2 bases at V and 5 bases at J, with 9 bases between the two ends. The CDR3 runs to 13 residues. Germline CDR1 and CDR2: SGHNT and YENEEA.

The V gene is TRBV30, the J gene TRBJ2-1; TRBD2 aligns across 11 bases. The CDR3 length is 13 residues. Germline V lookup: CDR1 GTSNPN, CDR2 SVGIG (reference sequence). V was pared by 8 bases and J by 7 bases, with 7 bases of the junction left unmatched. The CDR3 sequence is CASRTSGSNEQFF. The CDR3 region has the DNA TGTGCCAGCAGAACTAGCGGGAGTAATGAGCAGTTCTTC.

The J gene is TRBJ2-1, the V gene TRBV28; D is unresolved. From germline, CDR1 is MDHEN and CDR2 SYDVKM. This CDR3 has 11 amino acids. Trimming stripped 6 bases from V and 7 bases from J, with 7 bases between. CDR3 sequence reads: CASSLENEQFF. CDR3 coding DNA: TGTGCCAGCAGCCTAGAGAATGAGCAGTTCTTC.

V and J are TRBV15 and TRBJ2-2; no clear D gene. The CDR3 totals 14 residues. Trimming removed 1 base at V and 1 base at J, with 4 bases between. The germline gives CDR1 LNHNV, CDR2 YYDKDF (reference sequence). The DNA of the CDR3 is TGTGCCACCAGCAGAGGAGGGAACACCGGGGAGCTGTTTTTT. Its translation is CATSRGGNTGELFF.

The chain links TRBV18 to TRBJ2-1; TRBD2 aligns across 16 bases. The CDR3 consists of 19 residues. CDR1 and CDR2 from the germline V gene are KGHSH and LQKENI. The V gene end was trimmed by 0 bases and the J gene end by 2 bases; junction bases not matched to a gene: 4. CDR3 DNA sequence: TGTGCCAGCTCACCACCTGGGACTAGCGGGAGGGTTGCCTACAATGAGCAGTTCTTC. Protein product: CASSPPGTSGRVAYNEQFF.

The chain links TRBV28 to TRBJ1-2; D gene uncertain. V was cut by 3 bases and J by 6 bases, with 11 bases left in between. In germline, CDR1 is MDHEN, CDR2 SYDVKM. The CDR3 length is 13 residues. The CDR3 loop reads CASSLWKQNGYTF. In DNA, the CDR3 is TGTGCCAGCAGTTTGTGGAAACAGAATGGCTACACCTTC.

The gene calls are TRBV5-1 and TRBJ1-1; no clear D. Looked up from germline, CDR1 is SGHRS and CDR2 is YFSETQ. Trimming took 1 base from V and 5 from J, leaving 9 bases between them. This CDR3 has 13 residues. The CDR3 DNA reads TGCGCCAGCAGCTTGTTGGGTTATACTGAAGCTTTCTTT. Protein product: CASSLLGYTEAFF.

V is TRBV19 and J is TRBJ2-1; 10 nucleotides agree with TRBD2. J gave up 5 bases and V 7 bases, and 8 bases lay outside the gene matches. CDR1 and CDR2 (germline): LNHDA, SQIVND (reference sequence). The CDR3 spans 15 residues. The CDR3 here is CASTLAGAKNNEQFF. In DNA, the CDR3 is TGTGCCAGTACCCTAGCGGGAGCGAAAAACAATGAGCAGTTCTTC.

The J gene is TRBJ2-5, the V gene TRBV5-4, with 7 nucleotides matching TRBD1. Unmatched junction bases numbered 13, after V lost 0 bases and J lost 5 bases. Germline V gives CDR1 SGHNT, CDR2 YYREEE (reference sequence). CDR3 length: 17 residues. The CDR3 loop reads CASSLGGQSSGGETQYF. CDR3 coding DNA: TGTGCCAGCAGCTTGGGGGGACAGAGTAGTGGTGGGGAGACCCAGTACTTC.

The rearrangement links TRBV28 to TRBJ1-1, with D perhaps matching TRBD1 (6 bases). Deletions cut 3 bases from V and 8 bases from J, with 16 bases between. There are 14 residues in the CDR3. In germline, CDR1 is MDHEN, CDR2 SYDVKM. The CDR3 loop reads CASSFGTGAREAFF. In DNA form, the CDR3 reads TGTGCCAGCAGTTTTGGGACGGGGGCAAGGGAAGCTTTCTTT.

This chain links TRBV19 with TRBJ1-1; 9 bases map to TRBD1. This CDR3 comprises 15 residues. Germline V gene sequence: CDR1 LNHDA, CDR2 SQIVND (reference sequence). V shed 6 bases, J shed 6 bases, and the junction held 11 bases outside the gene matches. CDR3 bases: TGTGCCAGTAGGCGAAAACAGGGGGCGAATGCTGAAGCTTTCTTT. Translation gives CASRRKQGANAEAFF.

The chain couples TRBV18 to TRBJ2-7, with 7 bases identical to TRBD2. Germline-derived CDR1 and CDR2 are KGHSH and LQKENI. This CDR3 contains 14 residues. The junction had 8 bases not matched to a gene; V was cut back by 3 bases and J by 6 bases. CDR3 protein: CASSPSPGGSEQYF. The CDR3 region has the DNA TGTGCCAGCTCACCCAGCCCGGGAGGTAGCGAGCAGTACTTC.

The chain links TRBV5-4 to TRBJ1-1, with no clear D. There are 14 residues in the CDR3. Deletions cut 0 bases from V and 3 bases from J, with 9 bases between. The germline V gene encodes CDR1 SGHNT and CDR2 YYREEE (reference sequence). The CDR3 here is CASSLEASDTEAFF. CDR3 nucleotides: TGTGCCAGCAGCTTGGAAGCATCCGACACTGAAGCTTTCTTT.

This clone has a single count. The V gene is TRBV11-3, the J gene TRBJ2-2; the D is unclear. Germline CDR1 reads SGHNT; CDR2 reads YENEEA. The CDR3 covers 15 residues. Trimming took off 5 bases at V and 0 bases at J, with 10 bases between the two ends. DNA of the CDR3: TGTGCCAGCAGCCAAGGAGAGACGAACACCGGGGAGCTGTTTTTT. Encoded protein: CASSQGETNTGELFF.

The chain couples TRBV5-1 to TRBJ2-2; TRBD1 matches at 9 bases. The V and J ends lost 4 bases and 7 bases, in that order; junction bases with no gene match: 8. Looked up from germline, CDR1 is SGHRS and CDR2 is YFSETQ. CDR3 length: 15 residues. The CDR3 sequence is CASSETGGSIGELFF. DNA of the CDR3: TGCGCCAGCAGCGAGACAGGGGGTTCAATCGGGGAGCTGTTTTTT. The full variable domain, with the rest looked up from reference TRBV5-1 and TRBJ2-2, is KAGVTQTPRYLIKTRGQQVTLSCSPISGHRSVSWYQQTPGQGLQFLFEYFSETQRNKGNFPGRFSGRQFSNSRSEMNVSTLELGDSALYLCASSETGGSIGELFFGEGSRLTVL.

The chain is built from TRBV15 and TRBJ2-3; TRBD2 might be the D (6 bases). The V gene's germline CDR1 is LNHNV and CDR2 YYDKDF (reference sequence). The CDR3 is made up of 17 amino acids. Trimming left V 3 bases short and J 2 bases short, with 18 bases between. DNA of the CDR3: TGTGCCACCAGCAGGGGGGGACTTGGAACCTACACAGATACGCAGTATTTT. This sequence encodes CATSRGGLGTYTDTQYF.

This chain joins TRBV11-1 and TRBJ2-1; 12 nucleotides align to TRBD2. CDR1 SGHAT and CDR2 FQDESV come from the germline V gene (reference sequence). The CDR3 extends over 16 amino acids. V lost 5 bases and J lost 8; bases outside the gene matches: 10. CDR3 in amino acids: CASSRQGLAGGDEQFF. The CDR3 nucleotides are TGTGCCAGCAGCCGACAAGGGCTAGCGGGAGGGGATGAGCAGTTCTTC.

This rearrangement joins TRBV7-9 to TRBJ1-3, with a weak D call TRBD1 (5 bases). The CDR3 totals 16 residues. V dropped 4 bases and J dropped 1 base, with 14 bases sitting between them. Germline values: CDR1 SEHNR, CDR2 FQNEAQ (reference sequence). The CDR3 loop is CASSSSGRGSGNTIYF. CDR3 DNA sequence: TGTGCCAGCAGCTCCTCAGGGCGGGGATCTGGAAACACCATATATTTT.

The CDR3: CASSQGGFEQYF. The CDR3 DNA follows: TGTGCCAGCAGCCAAGGGGGCTTCGAGCAGTACTTC. The chain uses TRBV14 and TRBJ2-7; D is perhaps TRBD1 (5 bases). The CDR3 has 12 residues. CDR1 is SGHDN, CDR2 FVKESK, per germline. With 1 base removed from V and 6 bases from J, the gap between germline ends came to 7 bases.

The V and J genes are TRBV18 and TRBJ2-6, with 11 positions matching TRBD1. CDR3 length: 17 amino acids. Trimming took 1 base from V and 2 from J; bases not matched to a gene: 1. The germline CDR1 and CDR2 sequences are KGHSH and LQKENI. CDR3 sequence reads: CASSPQDRGPGANVLTF. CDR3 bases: TGTGCCAGCTCACCACAGGACAGGGGGCCTGGGGCCAACGTCCTGACTTTC.

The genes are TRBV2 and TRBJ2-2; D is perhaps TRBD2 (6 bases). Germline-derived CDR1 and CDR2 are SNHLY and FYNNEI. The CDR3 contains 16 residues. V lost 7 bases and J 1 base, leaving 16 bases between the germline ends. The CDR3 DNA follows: TGTGCCAGCACTGAGGTTGCGGGGCTGAACACCGGGGAGCTGTTTTTT. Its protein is CASTEVAGLNTGELFF.

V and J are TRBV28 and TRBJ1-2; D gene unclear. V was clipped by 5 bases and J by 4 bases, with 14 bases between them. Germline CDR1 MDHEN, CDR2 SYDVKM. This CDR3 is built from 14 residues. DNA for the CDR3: TGTGCCAGCAGTCCCCAAGCGTCCACCTATGGCTACACCTTC. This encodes CASSPQASTYGYTF.